This TCR beta chain was captured in a study of shared clonotypes between healthy human individuals. In the study overall: For every donor, three CD4 naive, three CD4 memory, two CD8 naive and one CD8 memory plates were used. Study observations and caveats: Of the naive CD4 clonotypes, approximately 5% were shared across several donors.

This CDR3 comprises 13 residues. CDR1 SGHRS and CDR2 YFSETQ come from the germline V gene. V was pared by 4 bases and J by 4 bases, with 12 bases between. Clones were sequenced by immunoSEQ multiplex PCR, and TCRdb holds only the in-frame ones, with some missing. This sample has 1,400,000 or so clones, with around 98.5% found just once. Note on this clone: What it binds is not known.

The chain couples TRBV5-1 to TRBJ2-7; D could derive from TRBD1 or TRBD2 (5 bases each). The TCR was taken from a man in his thirties or forties in good health. Sequenced material: naive CD4+ T cells sorted from blood. Subset described: CD45RA+ positively selected. This CDR3 reads CASSRGQGYEQYF. In DNA form, the CDR3 reads TGCGCCAGCAGCCGGGGCCAGGGTTACGAGCAGTACTTC.